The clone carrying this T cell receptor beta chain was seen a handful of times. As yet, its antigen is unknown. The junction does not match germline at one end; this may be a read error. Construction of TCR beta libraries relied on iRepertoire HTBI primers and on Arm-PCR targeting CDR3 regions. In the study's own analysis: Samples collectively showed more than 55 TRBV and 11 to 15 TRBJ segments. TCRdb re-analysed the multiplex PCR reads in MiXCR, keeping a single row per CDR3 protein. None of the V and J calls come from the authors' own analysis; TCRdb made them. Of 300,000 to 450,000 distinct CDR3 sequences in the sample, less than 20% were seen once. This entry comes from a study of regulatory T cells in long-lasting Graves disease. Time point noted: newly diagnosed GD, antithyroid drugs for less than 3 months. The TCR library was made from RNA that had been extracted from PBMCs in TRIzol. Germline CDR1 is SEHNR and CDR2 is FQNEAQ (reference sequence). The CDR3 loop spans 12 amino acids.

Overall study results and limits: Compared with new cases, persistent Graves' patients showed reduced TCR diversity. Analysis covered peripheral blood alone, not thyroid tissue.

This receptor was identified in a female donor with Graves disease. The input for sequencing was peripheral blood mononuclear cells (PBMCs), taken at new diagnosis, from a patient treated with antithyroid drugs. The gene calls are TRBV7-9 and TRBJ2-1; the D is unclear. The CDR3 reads CASSLDGLLELF. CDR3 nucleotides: TGTGCCAGCAGCTTAGACGGCTTACTCGAGCTCTTC.